These 7 T cell receptor beta chains were all obtained from the same sample, sequenced in a study of STAT5B mutations in CD4+ large granular lymphocyte leukemia. Measured with immunoSEQ multiplex PCR; TCRdb has only the in-frame clones, and not every one. This table holds some 29,000 clones, around 80% found once. The sequenced sample was CD4+ T cells from blood buffy coats. These receptors originate from a human donor in good health.

The CDR3 loop reads CASSLDLSYEQYF. CDR3 nucleotides: TGTGCCAGCAGCTTAGACCTTTCCTACGAGCAGTACTTC. The V gene is TRBV11-2, the J gene TRBJ2-7; D call uncertain. Between the trimmed V and J ends, which lost 0 bases and 1 base, there was a span of 4 bases. Germline values: CDR1 SGHAT, CDR2 FQNNGV. CDR3 length: 13 amino acids.

This rearrangement joins TRBV5-5 to TRBJ1-4; D is possibly TRBD1 (5 bases). The CDR3 runs 17 residues. Trimming took off 0 bases at V and 1 base at J, with 13 bases between the two ends. Germline assignment: CDR1 SGHKS and CDR2 YYEKEE (reference sequence). CDR3 sequence: CASSLEGPRGTNEKLFF. The CDR3 coding sequence is TGTGCCAGCAGCTTGGAAGGACCGAGGGGAACTAATGAAAAACTGTTTTTT.

V gene TRBV23-1 combines with J gene TRBJ2-7; a weak D match, TRBD2 (6 bases). TRBV23-1 is placed among ORFs of uncertain function. There are 14 residues in the CDR3. V was shortened by 2 bases and J by 1 base, with 9 bases between the two germline ends. CDR3 in DNA: TGCGCCAGCAGTCAAACCGGGGGTTCCTACGAGCAGTACGTC. The encoded protein is CASSQTGGSYEQYV.

The chain has TRBV6-1 and TRBJ2-2; D ambiguous. Germline V lookup: CDR1 MNHNS, CDR2 SASEGT. V lost 4 bases, J lost 4 bases, and 10 bases lay in between. The CDR3 extends over 14 amino acids. Written as DNA, the CDR3 is TGTGCCAGCAGTGTATCAAGGTCCACCGGGGAGCTGTTTTTT. This gives the protein CASSVSRSTGELFF.

The gene calls are TRBV6-1 and TRBJ2-1; tentatively, D is TRBD2 (5 bases). The CDR3 contains 14 residues. Trimming removed 6 bases from V and 9 bases from J, with 18 bases in between. Germline V gene lookup returns CDR1 MNHNS and CDR2 SASEGT. The CDR3 loop is CASSPDSPNGEQFF. The CDR3 nucleotides are TGTGCCAGCAGCCCGGACTCCCCCAACGGTGAGCAGTTCTTC.

This clone was observed a few times. The V gene is TRBV2, the J gene TRBJ1-5; 9 positions agree with TRBD1. Per germline, CDR1 SNHLY and CDR2 FYNNEI. The CDR3 has 14 amino acids. V lost 6 bases and J lost 2; bases outside the gene matches: 2. This CDR3 is CASRRTGGNQPQHF. CDR3 DNA: TGTGCCAGCAGGCGGACAGGGGGCAATCAGCCCCAGCATTTT.

The V and J genes are TRBV14 and TRBJ1-2, with a possible D match to TRBD1 (5 bases). This CDR3 contains 11 residues. Trimming pared 8 bases from V and 4 bases from J, leaving 8 bases between. The germline V gene has CDR1 SGHDN and CDR2 FVKESK. The CDR3 DNA reads as TGTGCCAGCCGAGGGGTCTATGGCTACACCTTC. Translated: CASRGVYGYTF.